The sequence of this T cell receptor delta chain was determined in a study of gamma-delta chains in newborns, infants, children. Study in general: Microbial exposure reportedly drives polyclonal innate γδ T cell expansion after birth.

TCRdb called clones from the reads again using CATT. The table lists a few thousand delta-chain clones, around 1% of them singletons. CDR3 length equals 15 residues. Germline lookup yields CDR1 GEAIGNYY and CDR2 EKD. V dropped 3 bases and J dropped 3; count of bases not matched to a gene: 9. This clone was observed a few times. This likely came from a read error, as a far larger clone is one base away. The TCR comes from a child who was a newborn, infant or young child, either healthy, febrile or measles-vaccinated (not recorded which). The sequenced sample was blood. The V and J genes are TRDV2 and TRDJ1, with 7 bases matching TRDD3. This CDR3 reads CACDVLGPYADKLIF. The DNA of the CDR3 is TGTGCCTGTGACGTACTGGGGCCGTACGCCGATAAACTCATCTTT.